This T cell receptor (beta chain) was recorded in a study of regulatory T cells in long-lasting Graves disease listed by TCRdb under 2021. With regard to the full study: Newly diagnosed Graves' disease patients had taken antithyroid drugs for less than 3 months. Patients with persistent Graves' disease were compared with patients with newly diagnosed Graves' disease using TCR sequencing and RNA sequencing of peripheral blood. The study was registered as a clinical trial and conducted in China. A total of roughly 35 samples underwent TCR sequencing: about 13 from persistent and roughly 20 from newly diagnosed Graves' disease patients.

Points on this clonotype: Its cognate antigen has yet to be identified. Qualities for individual bases were not recorded, and no much larger clone is one base off.

Results and caveats for the whole study, not just this receptor: The study examined only peripheral blood because the primary lesion, thyroid tissue, could not be accessed. The authors noted that the small sample size was a limitation that may lower accuracy. Only the TCR beta chain was sequenced and analyzed. A larger number of public clonotypes was shared among persistent patients (approximately 2,500) than among newly diagnosed patients (roughly 1,000). Lower TCR Shannon entropy and fewer highly expanded clones were observed in persistent Graves' disease patients than in newly diagnosed patients, which suggested clonal expansion. Preferential use of TRBV28, TRBJ1-2 and TRBJ2-5 was observed in persistent disease, whereas TRBV20-1 and TRBJ2-1 were favored in newly diagnosed disease.

The sample's time point label, decoded: newly diagnosed GD, antithyroid drugs for less than 3 months. For both TCR sequencing and RNA sequencing, RNA was extracted from PBMCs in TRIzol. The diagnosis of Graves' disease was made according to American Thyroid Association guidelines. Recruitment of patients was carried out at an endocrinology department in Xi'an, China. From each patient, around 8.3 milliliters of peripheral blood was collected into an EDTA anticoagulant tube. Ficoll Paque Plus density gradient separation was used to isolate PBMCs, and no additional T cell sorting was done. RNA quality was checked with an Agilent 2100 Bioanalyzer and agarose gel, and concentration with a NanoDrop 2000. The library was generated by multiplex PCR. The sample was run on an Illumina HiSeq 4000. CDR3 regions were amplified by Arm-PCR with iRepertoire HTBI primers to construct TCR beta libraries. Before sequencing, the PCR products went through gel purification. The study's processing was this. Gene usage analysis of CDR3 amino acid clonotypes used the 62 TRBV and some 13 TRBJ segments found across samples. Filtered high-quality paired reads were merged into contigs using COPE and FqMerger. Contigs were aligned with BLAST to IMGT TRBV, TRBD and TRBJ reference genes, and CDR3 was defined per IMGT. Clonotypes above 0.1% frequency were classified as highly expanded clones. Shannon entropy served as the measure of repertoire diversity, while the Gini coefficient captured V-J evenness. Public clonotypes were defined as clonotypes shared by more than one individual. In TCRdb, the public reads were trimmed at Q25 with fastp and aligned with MiXCR, with productive beta chains retained. Entries are consolidated by CDR3 protein sequence, retaining the most common genes and DNA. TCRdb, rather than the study authors, made the V and J calls. The sample contains around 500,000 distinct CDR3 sequences, around 12% of them found a single time. The ten largest clones take up roughly 8.9% of the sample.

CDR1 and CDR2 are drawn from the germline V gene (reference sequence): SGHAT, FQDESV. The CDR3 spans 13 residues, from the cysteine through the phenylalanine. The entry retains the CDR3 DNA only, 39 bases that are in frame from base 1. These same records also appear under a second study, on T cells in Graves' hyperthyroidism and ophthalmopathy. The second publication reports: A patient counted as having stable Graves' hyperthyroidism if no progression to ophthalmopathy occurred over 18 months of follow-up. Hyperthyroidism patients were aged 18 to 65 years and newly diagnosed, with disease duration of less than 2 months. Any patient with an uncontrolled infection, another autoimmune disease, pregnancy or lactation was excluded. Clinical symptoms, serum thyroxine and TRAb, thyroid ultrasound, and orbital computed tomography formed the basis for the diagnoses. A first-round RT-PCR of the TCR CDR3 used the HTBI primer set with the Qiagen OneStep RT-PCR kit. Most expanded thyroid clonotypes (frequency above 0.001) were also found in blood, which suggests that blood repertoires may mirror thyroid immune responses. In cross-validation, a model built on a 13 V-J signature told ophthalmopathy apart from stable hyperthyroidism with under 90% sensitivity and around 81% specificity, and in testing the same model reached 80%/75%. In validation, the model predicted progression to ophthalmopathy with 55% to 71% sensitivity and 72% to 85% specificity, a median of approximately 6.5 months before onset. A discovery cohort of about 96 patients, 43 with Graves' ophthalmopathy and about 58 with stable Graves' hyperthyroidism, was used to find distinguishing TCR V-J signatures. Prospective prediction of ophthalmopathy was tested in an independent validation cohort consisting of about 19 hyperthyroidism patients and approximately 16 patients who later progressed to ophthalmopathy. The 95 to 100 discovery patients were randomly split 7:3 into training and test sets. In roughly six Graves' hyperthyroidism patients, the study also compared T-cell repertoires from thyroid tissue with T-cell repertoires from blood. Once sampling was done, hyperthyroidism patients were given methimazole at a starting dose of 30 mg daily, whereas ophthalmopathy patients were given high-dose intravenous methylprednisolone. The libraries were constructed in a second round of multiplex PCR and then size-selected and purified. Sequencing of the libraries was done on an Illumina HiSeq2000 using paired-end 100 bp reads. SOAPnuke was used to process the raw data, removing reads that contained adapters or uncalled bases, had a mean Phred below 15, or lacked an exact match to the constant primer or identifier. High-quality paired reads were merged using COPE v1.2.5, and each unique nucleotide sequence was defined as a clonotype. MiTCR v1.1 was used to align the clonotypes against IMGT TRBV, TRBD and TRBJ reference segments. The analysis included only V-J combinations with a frequency above 0.0001, which together covered around 99% of the repertoires. The TCS score was defined as the ratio of F50 (clonal expansion) to E x V (chaos), calculated using BLOSUM62-based TCRdist between CDR3 peptides within each V-J. Welch's t-statistics and random forest reduced just over 500 V-J features to roughly 13, which were used in a naive Bayes classifier (R e1071). Sample size was not statistically predetermined, and blinding of investigators to group allocation was not performed. The paper describes TCR Vbeta CDR3 sequencing of more than 120 peripheral blood samples, made up of about 40 ophthalmopathy patients, 70 to 75 hyperthyroidism patients and about 17 progressor patients.

The specimen was peripheral blood mononuclear cells (PBMCs), collected at new diagnosis, from a patient treated with antithyroid drugs. Here the chain combines TRBV11-1 and TRBJ2-3; a weak D assignment points to TRBD2 (5 bases agree). The tail of the sequence fits TRBJ2-7 better, so the J call may be wrong. This TCR derives from a woman aged 25 to 39 with Graves disease. Donor details come from another sample of the same person, matched by shared clones. The sequenced DNA: TGTGCCAGCAGCTTAGGCTCGGCGGGCGAGCAGTACTTC. Its translation is CASSLGSAGEQYF.